This note documents a single T cell receptor beta chain sequence. Other DNA sequences of this sample code for an identical CDR3. The data derive from a study of shared clonotypes between healthy human individuals. Under the authors' procedure: ImmunoSEQ gave junction-only sequences without quality scores, so filtering differed. Clones were sequenced by immunoSEQ multiplex PCR, and TCRdb holds only the in-frame ones, with some missing. The DNA gave D and trimming, while V, J and clone size come from that table. The table shows under 2,500,000 clones, with nearly 97% occurring only once. The receptor's source is a man aged 18 to 29 in good health. The specimen was naive CD4+ T cells sorted from blood. Subset noted: CD45RA+ positively selected.

CDR3 in DNA: TGTGCCTGGAGAACGGGGAATCAGCCCCAGCATTTT. It encodes CAWRTGNQPQHF. The V gene is TRBV30, the J gene TRBJ1-5; D gene uncertain. Germline V gene data show CDR1 as GTSNPN and CDR2 as SVGIG (reference sequence). The germline V and J ends were trimmed by 3 bases and 4 bases, with 7 bases remaining between them. This CDR3 is built from 12 residues.